The 22 T cell receptor beta chains below all came from one sample that was sequenced in a study of HIV-infected children after antiretroviral therapy interruption. RNA-based 3' RACE libraries used unique molecular identifiers. TCRdb itself ran the 3' RACE reads through MiXCR, one entry per CDR3 protein. Of more than 75,000 distinct CDR3 sequences listed, approximately 6.9% are singletons. Treatment described: PENTA 11 planned treatment interruption arm or continuous ART arm. Sequencing used CD45RA+ CD4+ T cells from PBMCs, pooled from several time points, obtained from a donor given antiretroviral therapy, either interrupted or continuous. Described subset: naive CD4+ CD45RA+ CD45RO- T cells. Receptors were obtained from a pool of human donors with HIV.

A few counts support this clonotype. The chain is built from TRBV2 and TRBJ2-4, with D possibly being TRBD2 (7 bases). V shed 5 bases and J shed 6 bases, with 32 bases lying between them. The CDR3 length is 20 residues. Per germline, CDR1 SNHLY and CDR2 FYNNEI. The CDR3 reads CASSLQVGGGPLRWGNIQYF. CDR3 nucleotides: TGTGCCAGCAGTCTACAAGTTGGGGGGGGCCCTTTGAGGTGGGGAAACATTCAGTACTTC.

This clonotype has a count of ten or more. This chain uses TRBV6-6 with TRBJ2-3, with 7 bases identical to TRBD1. Trimming cost V 7 bases and J 4 bases; bases outside gene matches: 11. The CDR3 runs 15 residues. CDR1 and CDR2 from the germline V gene are MNHNY and SVGAGI (reference sequence). The CDR3 sequence: CASTREQGIPDTQYF. In nucleotides, the CDR3 is TGTGCCAGCACTCGGGAACAGGGGATACCAGATACGCAGTATTTT.

This clonotype was detected many times. V usage is TRBV7-3 and J usage is TRBJ2-1, with TRBD2 matching 7 bases. V lost 4 bases and J lost 2; bases outside the gene matches: 8. The CDR3 runs to 16 residues. Looked up from germline, CDR1 is SGHTA and CDR2 is FQGTGA. The CDR3 reads CASSSNSGGPYNEQFF. As DNA, the CDR3 is TGTGCCAGCAGCTCTAATTCGGGGGGTCCCTACAATGAGCAGTTCTTC.

This clonotype was seen at least ten times. The J gene is TRBJ2-1, the V gene TRBV2; D call uncertain. The CDR3 is 11 residues long. V lost 10 bases and J lost 8, with 12 bases in between. Germline CDR1 SNHLY, CDR2 FYNNEI. The CDR3 nucleotides are TGTGCCACCCGGCTAGGCGATGAGCAGTTCTTC. Translating it yields CATRLGDEQFF. The whole variable domain, filled in from reference TRBV2 and TRBJ2-1, reads EPEVTQTPSHQVTQMGQEVILRCVPISNHLYFYWYRQILGQKVEFLVSFYNNEISEKSEIFDDQFSVERPDGSNFTLKIRSTKLEDSAMYFCATRLGDEQFFGPGTRLTVL.

This clonotype occurred a few times. The chain joins TRBV6-5 to TRBJ1-3, with no clear D. Germline V gene sequence: CDR1 MNHEY, CDR2 SVGAGI. This CDR3 contains 12 residues. Between the trimmed V and J ends, which lost 7 bases and 1 base, there was a span of 5 bases. CDR3 nucleotide sequence: TGTGCCAGCATGGGTTCTGGAAACACCATATATTTT. Residues: CASMGSGNTIYF.

This clonotype was picked up many times. The chain employs TRBV12-3 or TRBV12-4 and TRBJ2-5, with D possibly matching TRBD1 (5 bases). CDR3 size: 14 residues. Trimming removed 6 bases from V and 4 bases from J, with 15 bases in between. The CDR3 here is CASRGRAIAETQYF. The CDR3 DNA reads as TGTGCCAGCAGGGGCAGGGCCATTGCAGAGACCCAGTACTTC.

The chain is built from TRBV7-9 and TRBJ2-7; 7 bases are shared with TRBD1. The V gene end was trimmed by 1 base and the J gene end by 5 bases; junction bases not matched to a gene: 5. Germline V gives CDR1 SEHNR, CDR2 FQNEAQ (reference sequence). The CDR3 is 14 amino acids. The CDR3 protein is CASSLETGSHEQYF. CDR3 nucleotides: TGTGCCAGCAGCTTAGAGACAGGGAGCCACGAGCAGTACTTC.

This clonotype occurred a few times. Germline and junction disagree at one end, which may indicate a read error. This chain joins TRBV2 and TRBJ2-7, with D perhaps assigned TRBD1 or TRBD2 (6 bases each). This CDR3 is built from 12 residues. Germline CDR1 reads SNHLY; CDR2 reads FYNNEI. In DNA, the CDR3 is TGTGCCAGCAGTGAAGCTACGGGGGCCGGGGGCTTC. Translated, it gives CASSEATGAGGF.

Many counts were recorded for this clonotype. The rearrangement links TRBV7-8 to TRBJ1-4; D is possibly TRBD1 (6 bases). The germline V gene has CDR1 SGHVS and CDR2 FQNEAQ. The CDR3 is 15 residues long. Trimming removed 1 base at V and 4 bases at J, with 10 bases between. CDR3 protein: CASSLVSGVNEKLFF. The CDR3 coding sequence is TGTGCCAGCAGCTTAGTTTCAGGGGTTAATGAAAAACTGTTTTTT.

This clonotype has at least ten counts. The chain uses TRBV20-1 and TRBJ2-3, with a tentative D call TRBD1 (7 bases). Germline lookup yields CDR1 DFQATT and CDR2 SNEGSKA (reference sequence). V lost 7 bases, J lost 4 bases, and 18 bases lay in between. The CDR3 extends over 14 amino acids. The CDR3 loop is CSVIRGGGPDTQYF. CDR3 nucleotide sequence: TGCAGTGTAATTCGAGGAGGGGGCCCAGATACGCAGTATTTT.

In its sample, this clonotype was seen many times. The V call is TRBV19, the J call TRBJ2-5; possibly TRBD1 or TRBD2 for D (6 bases each). Germline CDR1 reads LNHDA; CDR2 reads SQIVND (reference sequence). This CDR3 contains 15 residues. The germline V and J ends were trimmed by 6 bases and 3 bases, with 17 bases remaining between them. CDR3 coding DNA: TGTGCCAGTAGATCCGCGGGGCAGGGGAAAGAGACCCAGTACTTC. This sequence encodes CASRSAGQGKETQYF.

This clonotype was detected many times. The J gene is TRBJ2-7, the V gene TRBV29-1; D not certain. Trimming stripped 5 bases from V and 0 bases from J, with 14 bases between. This CDR3 region has 14 residues. CDR1 SQVTM and CDR2 ANQGSEA come from the germline V gene. CDR3 region: CSVQFVRSSYEQYF. CDR3 in DNA: TGCAGCGTTCAGTTCGTGAGGAGCTCCTACGAGCAGTACTTC.

This chain connects TRBV4-1 to TRBJ2-7; TRBD1 aligns across 12 bases. With V trimmed by 4 bases and J by 7 bases, 8 bases remained unmatched. Germline CDR1 is MGHRA and CDR2 is YSYEKL. The CDR3 sequence is 15 residues long. DNA for the CDR3: TGCGCCAGCAGCCGGGAGGGACAGGGGGCTGGGGAGCAGTACTTC. Translation: CASSREGQGAGEQYF.

V and J are TRBV28 and TRBJ1-1; no firm D call. V was trimmed by 6 bases and J by 1 base, leaving 12 bases between them. Germline V gene sequence: CDR1 MDHEN, CDR2 SYDVKM. The CDR3 totals 14 residues. CDR3 amino acids: CASRKGFWNTEAFF. CDR3 bases: TGTGCCAGCAGAAAAGGGTTCTGGAACACTGAAGCTTTCTTT.

This clonotype was detected ten times or more. An end of the junction does not agree with germline; a read error may underlie this. The chain uses TRBV11-1 and TRBJ1-2; no reliable D call. Per the germline V gene, CDR1 is SGHAT and CDR2 is FQDESV (reference sequence). This CDR3 contains 12 residues. The CDR3 loop is CASSLGNSDYTF. As DNA, the CDR3 is TGTGCCAGCAGTTTAGGGAACTCCGACTACACCTTC.

The CDR3: CASSFRTGPSNTEAFF. The CDR3 coding sequence is TGTGCCAGCAGCTTTCGGACAGGGCCATCGAACACTGAAGCTTTCTTT. V is TRBV5-5 and J is TRBJ1-1; 8 bases are shared with TRBD1. The germline gives CDR1 SGHKS, CDR2 YYEKEE (reference sequence). The CDR3 contains 16 residues. Germline trimming cut 2 bases from V and 1 base from J; bases unmatched to any gene: 7.

This clonotype was seen ten or more times. This chain uses TRBV10-3 with TRBJ1-2; D is unresolved. Trimming shortened V by 6 bases and J by 13 bases, and 21 bases separated the two germline ends. Germline CDR1 and CDR2: ENHRY and SYGVKD. CDR3 length: 13 residues. The chain's CDR3 is CAIRSLEGPQLTF. In DNA, the CDR3 is TGTGCCATCAGATCGTTAGAGGGTCCCCAACTCACCTTC.

The gene calls are TRBV29-1 and TRBJ1-1; TRBD1 might be the D (5 bases). The germline gives CDR1 SQVTM, CDR2 ANQGSEA. The V and J ends lost 5 bases and 0 bases respectively, with 16 bases between them. There are 15 residues in the CDR3. The CDR3 sequence: CSVSAMGLMNTEAFF. CDR3 DNA: TGCAGCGTTTCGGCTATGGGGCTCATGAACACTGAAGCTTTCTTT. Filled out from reference TRBV29-1 and TRBJ1-1, the complete variable domain reads SAVISQKPSRDICQRGTSLTIQCQVDSQVTMMFWYRQQPGQSLTLIATANQGSEATYESGFVIDKFPISRPNLTFSTLTVSNMSPEDSSIYLCSVSAMGLMNTEAFFGQGTRLTVV.

This clonotype was seen at least ten times. The chain is built from TRBV20-1 and TRBJ2-7; 15 bases align to TRBD2. V shed 8 bases and J 4 bases; nucleotides not matched to a gene: 12. From germline, CDR1 is DFQATT and CDR2 SNEGSKA (reference sequence). CDR3 size: 16 residues. In DNA, the CDR3 is TGCAGTCTTAAAGGGACTAGCGGGAGGACTCGTTACGAGCAGTACTTC. Amino acid sequence: CSLKGTSGRTRYEQYF.

This clonotype was observed many times. The chain is built from TRBV5-6 and TRBJ1-1; TRBD1 aligns across 9 bases. After removal of 0 bases from V and 0 bases from J, the junction contained 9 bases not matched to a gene. CDR3 size: 18 residues. Germline V CDR1 and CDR2: SGHDT, YYEEEE. Here the CDR3 reads CASSLDRTGVLMNTEAFF. The CDR3 bases are TGTGCCAGCAGCTTGGATAGGACAGGGGTCCTCATGAACACTGAAGCTTTCTTT. Combining the CDR3 with reference TRBV5-6 and TRBJ1-1 gives the whole variable domain DAGVTQSPTHLIKTRGQQVTLRCSPKSGHDTVSWYQQALGQGPQFIFQYYEEEERQRGNFPDRFSGHQFPNYSSELNVNALLLGDSALYLCASSLDRTGVLMNTEAFFGQGTRLTVV.

This clonotype showed up many times. The chain employs TRBV29-1 and TRBJ2-1; D is unresolved. This CDR3 spans 12 amino acids. Looked up from germline, CDR1 is SQVTM and CDR2 is ANQGSEA. V lost 6 bases and J lost 0, with 6 bases in between. This CDR3 is CSVRVSYNEQFF. The CDR3 DNA is TGCAGCGTCCGGGTCTCCTACAATGAGCAGTTCTTC.

The chain links TRBV14 to TRBJ2-3; 8 positions match TRBD2. This CDR3 region has 18 residues. Per germline, CDR1 SGHDN and CDR2 FVKESK. V lost 2 bases, J lost 2 bases, and 12 bases stayed unmatched. CDR3: CASSQRALVAGITDTQYF. The CDR3 DNA is TGTGCCAGCAGCCAAAGGGCCCTCGTAGCGGGGATCACAGATACGCAGTATTTT. Full variable domain (rest looked up from reference TRBV14 and TRBJ2-3): EAGVTQFPSHSVIEKGQTVTLRCDPISGHDNLYWYRRVMGKEIKFLLHFVKESKQDESGMPNNRFLAERTGGTYSTLKVQPAELEDSGVYFCASSQRALVAGITDTQYFGPGTRLTVL.